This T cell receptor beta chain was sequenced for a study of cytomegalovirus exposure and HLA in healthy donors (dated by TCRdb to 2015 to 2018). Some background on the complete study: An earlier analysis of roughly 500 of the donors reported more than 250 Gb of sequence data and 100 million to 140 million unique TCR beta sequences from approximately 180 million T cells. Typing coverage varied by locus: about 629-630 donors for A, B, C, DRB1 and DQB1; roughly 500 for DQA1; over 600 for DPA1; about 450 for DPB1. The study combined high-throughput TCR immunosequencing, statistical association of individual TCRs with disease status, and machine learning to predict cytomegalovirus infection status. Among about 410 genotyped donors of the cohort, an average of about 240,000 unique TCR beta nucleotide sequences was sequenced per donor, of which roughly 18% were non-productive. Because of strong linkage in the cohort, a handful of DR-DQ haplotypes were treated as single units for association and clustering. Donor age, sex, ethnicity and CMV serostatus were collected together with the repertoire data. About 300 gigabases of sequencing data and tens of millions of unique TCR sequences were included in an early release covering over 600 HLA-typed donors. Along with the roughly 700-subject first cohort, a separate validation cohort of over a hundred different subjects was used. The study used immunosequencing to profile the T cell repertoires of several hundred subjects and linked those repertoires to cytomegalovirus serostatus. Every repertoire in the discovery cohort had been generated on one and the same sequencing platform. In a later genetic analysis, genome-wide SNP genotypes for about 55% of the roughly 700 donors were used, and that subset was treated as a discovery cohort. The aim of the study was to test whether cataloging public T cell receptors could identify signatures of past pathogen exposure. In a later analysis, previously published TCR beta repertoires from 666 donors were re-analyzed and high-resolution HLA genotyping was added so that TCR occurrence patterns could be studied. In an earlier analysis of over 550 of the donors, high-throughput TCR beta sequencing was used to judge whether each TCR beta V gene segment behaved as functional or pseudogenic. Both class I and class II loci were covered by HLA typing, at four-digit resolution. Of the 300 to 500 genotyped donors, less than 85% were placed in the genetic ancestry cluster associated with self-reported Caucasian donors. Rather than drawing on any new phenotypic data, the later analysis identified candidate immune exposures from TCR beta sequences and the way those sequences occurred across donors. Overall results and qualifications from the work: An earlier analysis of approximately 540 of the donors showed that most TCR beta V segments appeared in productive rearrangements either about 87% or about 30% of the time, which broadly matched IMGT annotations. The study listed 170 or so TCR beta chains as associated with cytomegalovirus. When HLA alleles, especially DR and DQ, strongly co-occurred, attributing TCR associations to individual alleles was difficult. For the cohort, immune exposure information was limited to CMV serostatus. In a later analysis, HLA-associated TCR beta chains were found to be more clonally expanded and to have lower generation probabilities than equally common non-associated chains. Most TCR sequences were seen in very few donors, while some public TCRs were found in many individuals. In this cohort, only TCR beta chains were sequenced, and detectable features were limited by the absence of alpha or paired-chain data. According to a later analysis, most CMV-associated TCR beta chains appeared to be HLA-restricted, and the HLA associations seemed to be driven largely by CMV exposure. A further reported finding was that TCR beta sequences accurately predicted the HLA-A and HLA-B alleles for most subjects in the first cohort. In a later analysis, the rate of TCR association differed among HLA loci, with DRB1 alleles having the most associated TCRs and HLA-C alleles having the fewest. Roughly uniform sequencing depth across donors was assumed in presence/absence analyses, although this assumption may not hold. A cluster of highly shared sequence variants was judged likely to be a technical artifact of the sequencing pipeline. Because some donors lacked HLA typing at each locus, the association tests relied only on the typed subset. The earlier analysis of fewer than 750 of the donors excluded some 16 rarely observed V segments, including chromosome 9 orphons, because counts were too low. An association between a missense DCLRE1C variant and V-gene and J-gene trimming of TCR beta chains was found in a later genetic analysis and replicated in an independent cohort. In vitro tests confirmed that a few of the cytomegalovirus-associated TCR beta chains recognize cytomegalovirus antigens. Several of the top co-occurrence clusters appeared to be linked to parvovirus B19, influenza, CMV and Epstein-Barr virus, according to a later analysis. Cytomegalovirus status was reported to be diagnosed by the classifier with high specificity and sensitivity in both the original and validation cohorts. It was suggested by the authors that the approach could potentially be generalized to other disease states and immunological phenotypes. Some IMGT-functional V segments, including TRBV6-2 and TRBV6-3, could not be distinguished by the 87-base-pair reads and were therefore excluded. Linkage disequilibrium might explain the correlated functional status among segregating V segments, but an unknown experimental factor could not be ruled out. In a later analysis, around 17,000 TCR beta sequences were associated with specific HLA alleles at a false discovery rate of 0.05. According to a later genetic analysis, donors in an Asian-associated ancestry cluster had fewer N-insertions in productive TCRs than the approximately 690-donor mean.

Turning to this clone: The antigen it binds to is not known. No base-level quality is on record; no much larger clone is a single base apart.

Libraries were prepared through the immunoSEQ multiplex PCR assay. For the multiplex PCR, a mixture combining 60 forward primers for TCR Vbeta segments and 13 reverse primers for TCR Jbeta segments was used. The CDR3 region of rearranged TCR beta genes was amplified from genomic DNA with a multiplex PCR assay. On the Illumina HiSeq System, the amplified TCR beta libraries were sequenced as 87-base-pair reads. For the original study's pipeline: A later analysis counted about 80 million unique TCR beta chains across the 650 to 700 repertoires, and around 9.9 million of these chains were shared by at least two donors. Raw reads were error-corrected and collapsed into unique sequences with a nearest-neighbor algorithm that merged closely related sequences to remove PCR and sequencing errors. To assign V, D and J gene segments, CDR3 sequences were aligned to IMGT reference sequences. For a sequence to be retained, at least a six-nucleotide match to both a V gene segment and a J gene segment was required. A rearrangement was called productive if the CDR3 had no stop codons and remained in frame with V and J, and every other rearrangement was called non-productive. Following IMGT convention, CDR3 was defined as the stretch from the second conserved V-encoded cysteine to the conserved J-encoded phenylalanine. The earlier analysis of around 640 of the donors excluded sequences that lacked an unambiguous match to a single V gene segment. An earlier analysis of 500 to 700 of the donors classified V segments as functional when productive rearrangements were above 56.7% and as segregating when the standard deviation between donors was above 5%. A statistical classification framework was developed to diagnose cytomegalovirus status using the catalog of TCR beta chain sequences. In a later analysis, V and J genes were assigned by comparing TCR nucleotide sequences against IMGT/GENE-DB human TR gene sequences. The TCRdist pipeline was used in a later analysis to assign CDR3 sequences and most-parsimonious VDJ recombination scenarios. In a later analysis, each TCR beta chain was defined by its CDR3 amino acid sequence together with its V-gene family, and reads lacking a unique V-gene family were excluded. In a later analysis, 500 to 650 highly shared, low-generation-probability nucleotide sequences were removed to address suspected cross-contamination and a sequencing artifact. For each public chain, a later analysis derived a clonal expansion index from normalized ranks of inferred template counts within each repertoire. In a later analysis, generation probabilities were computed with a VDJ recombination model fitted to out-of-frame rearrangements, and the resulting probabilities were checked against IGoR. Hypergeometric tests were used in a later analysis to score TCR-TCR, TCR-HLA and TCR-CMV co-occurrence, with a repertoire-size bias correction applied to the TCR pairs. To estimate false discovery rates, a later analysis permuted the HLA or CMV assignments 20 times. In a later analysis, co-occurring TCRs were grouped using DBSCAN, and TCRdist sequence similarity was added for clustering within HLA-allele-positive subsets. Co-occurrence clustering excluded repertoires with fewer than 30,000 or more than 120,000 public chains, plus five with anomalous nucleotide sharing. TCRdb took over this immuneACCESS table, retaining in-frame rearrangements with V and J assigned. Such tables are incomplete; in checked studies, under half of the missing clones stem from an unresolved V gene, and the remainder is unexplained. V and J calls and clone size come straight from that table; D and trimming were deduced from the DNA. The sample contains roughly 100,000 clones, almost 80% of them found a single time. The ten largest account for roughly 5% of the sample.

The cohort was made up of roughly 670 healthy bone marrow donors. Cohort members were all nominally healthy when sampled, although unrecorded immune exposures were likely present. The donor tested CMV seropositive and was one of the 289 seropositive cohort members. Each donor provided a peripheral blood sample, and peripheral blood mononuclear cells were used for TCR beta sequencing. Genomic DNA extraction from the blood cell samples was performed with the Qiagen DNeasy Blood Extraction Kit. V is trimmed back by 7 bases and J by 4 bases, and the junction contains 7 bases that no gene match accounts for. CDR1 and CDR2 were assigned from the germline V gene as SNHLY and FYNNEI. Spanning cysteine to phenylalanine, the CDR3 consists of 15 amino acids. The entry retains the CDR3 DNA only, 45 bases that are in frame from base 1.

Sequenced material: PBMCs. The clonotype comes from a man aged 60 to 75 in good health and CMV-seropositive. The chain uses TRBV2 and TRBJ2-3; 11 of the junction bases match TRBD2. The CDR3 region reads CASNPTSGVPDTQYF. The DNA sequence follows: TGTGCCAGCAATCCGACTAGCGGGGTACCAGATACGCAGTATTTT. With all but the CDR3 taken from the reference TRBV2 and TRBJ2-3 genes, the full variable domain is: EPEVTQTPSHQVTQMGQEVILRCVPISNHLYFYWYRQILGQKVEFLVSFYNNEISEKSEIFDDQFSVERPDGSNFTLKIRSTKLEDSAMYFCASNPTSGVPDTQYFGPGTRLTVL.